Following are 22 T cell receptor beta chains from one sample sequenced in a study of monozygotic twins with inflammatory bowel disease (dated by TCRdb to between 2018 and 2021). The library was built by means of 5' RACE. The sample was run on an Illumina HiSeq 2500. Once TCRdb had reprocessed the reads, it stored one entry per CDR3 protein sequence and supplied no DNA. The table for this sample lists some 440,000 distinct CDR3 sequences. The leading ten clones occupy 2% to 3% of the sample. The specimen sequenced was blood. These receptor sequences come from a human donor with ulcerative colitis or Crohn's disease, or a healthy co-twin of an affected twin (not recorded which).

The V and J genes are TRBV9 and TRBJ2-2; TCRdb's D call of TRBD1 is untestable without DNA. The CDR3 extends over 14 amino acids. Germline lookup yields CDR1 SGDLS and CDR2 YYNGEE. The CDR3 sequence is CASSWDGDTGELFF.

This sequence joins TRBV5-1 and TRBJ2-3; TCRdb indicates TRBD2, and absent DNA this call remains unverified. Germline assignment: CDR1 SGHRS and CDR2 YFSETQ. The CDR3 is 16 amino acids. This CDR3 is CASSSQLAGGQLGQYF.

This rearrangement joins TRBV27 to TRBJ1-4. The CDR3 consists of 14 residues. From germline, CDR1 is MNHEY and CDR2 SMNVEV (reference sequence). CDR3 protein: CASSSEGTGGKLFF. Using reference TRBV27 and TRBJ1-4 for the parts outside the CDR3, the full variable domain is EAQVTQNPRYLITVTGKKLTVTCSQNMNHEYMSWYRQDPGLGLRQIYYSMNVEVTDKGDVPEGYKVSRKEKRNFPLILESPSPNQTSLYFCASSSEGTGGKLFFGSGTQLSVL.

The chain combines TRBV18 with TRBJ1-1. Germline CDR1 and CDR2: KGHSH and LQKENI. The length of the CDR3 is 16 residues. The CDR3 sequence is CASSGSQQRMNTEAFF.

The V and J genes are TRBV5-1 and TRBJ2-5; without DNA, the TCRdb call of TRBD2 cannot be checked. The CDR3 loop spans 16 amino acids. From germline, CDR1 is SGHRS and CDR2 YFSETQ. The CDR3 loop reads CASSAGLAGGQETQYF.

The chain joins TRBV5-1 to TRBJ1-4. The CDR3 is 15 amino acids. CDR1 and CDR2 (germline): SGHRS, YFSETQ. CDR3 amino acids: CASSSSGDYNEKLFF.

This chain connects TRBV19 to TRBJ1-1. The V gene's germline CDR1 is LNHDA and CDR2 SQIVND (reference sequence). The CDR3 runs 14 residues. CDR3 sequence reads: CASSMRGGPTEAFF. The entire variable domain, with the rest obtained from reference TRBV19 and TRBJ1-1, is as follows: DGGITQSPKYLFRKEGQNVTLSCEQNLNHDAMYWYRQDPGQGLRLIYYSQIVNDFQKGDIAEGYSVSREKKESFPLTVTSAQKNPTAFYLCASSMRGGPTEAFFGQGTRLTVV.

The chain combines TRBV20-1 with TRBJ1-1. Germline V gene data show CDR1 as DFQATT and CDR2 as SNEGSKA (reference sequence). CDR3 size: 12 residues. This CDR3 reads CSARKRNTEAFF.

This CDR3 reads CASSLDGSGNTIYF. This rearrangement joins TRBV5-1 to TRBJ1-3. This CDR3 region has 14 residues. Per the germline V gene, CDR1 is SGHRS and CDR2 is YFSETQ.

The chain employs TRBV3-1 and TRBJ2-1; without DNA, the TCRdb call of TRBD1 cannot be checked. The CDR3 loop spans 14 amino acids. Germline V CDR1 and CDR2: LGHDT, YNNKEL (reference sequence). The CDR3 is CASSQPQQVNEQFF.

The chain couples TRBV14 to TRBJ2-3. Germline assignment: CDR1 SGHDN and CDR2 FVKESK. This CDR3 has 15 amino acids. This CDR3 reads CASSQSVGSGDTQYF. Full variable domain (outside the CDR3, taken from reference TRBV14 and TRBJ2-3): EAGVTQFPSHSVIEKGQTVTLRCDPISGHDNLYWYRRVMGKEIKFLLHFVKESKQDESGMPNNRFLAERTGGTYSTLKVQPAELEDSGVYFCASSQSVGSGDTQYFGPGTRLTVL.

CDR3 loop: CARSLEEGMMNTEAFF. The chain combines TRBV5-3 with TRBJ1-1. TRBV5-3 is noted as an ORF with a role that remains uncertain. The CDR3 is made up of 16 amino acids.

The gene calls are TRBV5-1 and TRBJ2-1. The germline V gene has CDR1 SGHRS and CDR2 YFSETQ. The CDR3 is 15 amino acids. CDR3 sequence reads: CASSLDRARGNEQFF. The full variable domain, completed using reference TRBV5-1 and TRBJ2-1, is KAGVTQTPRYLIKTRGQQVTLSCSPISGHRSVSWYQQTPGQGLQFLFEYFSETQRNKGNFPGRFSGRQFSNSRSEMNVSTLELGDSALYLCASSLDRARGNEQFFGPGTRLTVL.

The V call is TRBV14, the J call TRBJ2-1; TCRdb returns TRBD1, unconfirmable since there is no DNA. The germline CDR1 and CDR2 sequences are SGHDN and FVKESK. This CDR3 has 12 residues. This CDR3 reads CASSQDRGEQFF. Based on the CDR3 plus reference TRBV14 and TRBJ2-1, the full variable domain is EAGVTQFPSHSVIEKGQTVTLRCDPISGHDNLYWYRRVMGKEIKFLLHFVKESKQDESGMPNNRFLAERTGGTYSTLKVQPAELEDSGVYFCASSQDRGEQFFGPGTRLTVL.

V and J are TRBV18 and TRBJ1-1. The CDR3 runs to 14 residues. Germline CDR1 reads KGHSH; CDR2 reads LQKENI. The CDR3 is CASSPTATNTEAFF. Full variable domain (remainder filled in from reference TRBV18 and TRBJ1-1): NAGVMQNPRHLVRRRGQEARLRCSPMKGHSHVYWYRQLPEEGLKFMVYLQKENIIDESGMPKERFSAEFPKEGPSILRIQQVVRGDSAAYFCASSPTATNTEAFFGQGTRLTVV.

The CDR3 loop is CASSPQGGTGELFF. The rearrangement links TRBV5-5 to TRBJ2-2; TCRdb's D gene call, TRBD1, goes unchecked for lack of DNA. Germline CDR1 and CDR2: SGHKS and YYEKEE (reference sequence). The CDR3 runs to 14 residues.

CDR3 amino acids: CASSQSKYVNTEAFF. The genes are TRBV4-2 and TRBJ1-1. This CDR3 has 15 amino acids. The germline CDR1 and CDR2 sequences are LGHNA and YNFKEQ.

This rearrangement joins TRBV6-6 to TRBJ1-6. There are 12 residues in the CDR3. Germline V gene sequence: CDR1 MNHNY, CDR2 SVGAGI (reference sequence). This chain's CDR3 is CAASALNSPLHF.

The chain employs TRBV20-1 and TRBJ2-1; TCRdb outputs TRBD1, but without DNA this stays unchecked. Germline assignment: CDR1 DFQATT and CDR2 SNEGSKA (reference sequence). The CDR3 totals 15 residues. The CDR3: CSADPGQGSYNEQFF.

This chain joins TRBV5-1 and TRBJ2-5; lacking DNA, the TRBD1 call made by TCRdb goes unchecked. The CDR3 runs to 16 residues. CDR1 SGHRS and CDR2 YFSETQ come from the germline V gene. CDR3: CASSSLLTGTGETQYF.

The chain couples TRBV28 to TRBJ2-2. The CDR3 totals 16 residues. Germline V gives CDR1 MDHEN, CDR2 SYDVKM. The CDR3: CASSLGPRTNTGELFF.

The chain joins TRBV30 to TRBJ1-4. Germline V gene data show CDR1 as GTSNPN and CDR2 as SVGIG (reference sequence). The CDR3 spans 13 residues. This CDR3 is CAWSSGSNEKLFF.